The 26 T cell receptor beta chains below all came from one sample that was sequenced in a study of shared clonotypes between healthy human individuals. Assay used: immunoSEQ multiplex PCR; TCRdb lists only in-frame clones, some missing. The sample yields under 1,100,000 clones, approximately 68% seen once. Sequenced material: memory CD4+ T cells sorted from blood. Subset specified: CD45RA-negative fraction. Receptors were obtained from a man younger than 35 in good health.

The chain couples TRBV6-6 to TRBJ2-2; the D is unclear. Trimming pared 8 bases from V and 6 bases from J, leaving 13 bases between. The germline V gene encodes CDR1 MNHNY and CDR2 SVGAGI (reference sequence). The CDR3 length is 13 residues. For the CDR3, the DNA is TGTGCCAGCTTTTTCGGATATGCCGGGGAGCTGTTTTTT. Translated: CASFFGYAGELFF.

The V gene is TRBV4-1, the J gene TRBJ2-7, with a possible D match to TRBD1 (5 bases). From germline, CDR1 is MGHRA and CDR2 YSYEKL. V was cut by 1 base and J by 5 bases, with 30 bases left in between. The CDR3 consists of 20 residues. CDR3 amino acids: CASSQGPPPARWQGGHEQYF. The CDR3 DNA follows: TGCGCCAGCAGCCAAGGGCCGCCCCCCGCCCGGTGGCAGGGCGGCCACGAGCAGTACTTC.

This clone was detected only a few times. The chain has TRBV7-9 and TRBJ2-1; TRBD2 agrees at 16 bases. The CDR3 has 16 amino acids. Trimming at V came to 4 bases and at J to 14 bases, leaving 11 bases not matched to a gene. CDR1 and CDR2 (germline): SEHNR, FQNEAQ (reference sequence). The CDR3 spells CASSSGTSGRASSEFF. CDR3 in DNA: TGTGCCAGCAGCTCCGGGACTAGCGGGAGGGCCTCCTCTGAGTTCTTC.

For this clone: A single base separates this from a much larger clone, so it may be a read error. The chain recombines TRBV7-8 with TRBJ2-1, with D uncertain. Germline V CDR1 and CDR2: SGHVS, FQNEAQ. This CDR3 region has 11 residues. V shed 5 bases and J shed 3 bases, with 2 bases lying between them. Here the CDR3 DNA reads TGTGCCAGCAGCGTCTACAATGAGCAGTTCTTC. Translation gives CASSVYNEQFF.

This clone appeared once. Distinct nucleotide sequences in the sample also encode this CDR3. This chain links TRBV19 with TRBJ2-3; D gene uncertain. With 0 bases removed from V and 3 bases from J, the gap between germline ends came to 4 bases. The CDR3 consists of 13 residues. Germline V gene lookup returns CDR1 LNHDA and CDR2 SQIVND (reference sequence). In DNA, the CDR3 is TGTGCCAGTAGTATAGATGGGACAGATACGCAGTATTTT. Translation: CASSIDGTDTQYF.

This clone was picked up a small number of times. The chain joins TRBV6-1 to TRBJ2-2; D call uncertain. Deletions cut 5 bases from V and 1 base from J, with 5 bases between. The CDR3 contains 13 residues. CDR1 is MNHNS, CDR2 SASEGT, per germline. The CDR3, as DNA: TGTGCCAGCAGTAGGATGAACACCGGGGAGCTGTTTTTT. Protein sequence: CASSRMNTGELFF.

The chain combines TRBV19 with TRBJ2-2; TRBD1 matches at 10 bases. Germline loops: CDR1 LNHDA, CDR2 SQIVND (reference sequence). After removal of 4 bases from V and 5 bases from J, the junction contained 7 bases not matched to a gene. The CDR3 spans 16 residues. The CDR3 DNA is TGTGCCAGTAGTACAGGGACAGGGGACAAAACCGGGGAGCTGTTTTTT. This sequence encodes CASSTGTGDKTGELFF.

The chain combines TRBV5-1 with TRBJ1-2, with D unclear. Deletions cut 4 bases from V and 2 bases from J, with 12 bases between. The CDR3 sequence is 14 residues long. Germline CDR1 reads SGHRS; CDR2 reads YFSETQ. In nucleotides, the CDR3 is TGCGCCAGCAGCCCGGCGGGGAAGAACTATGGCTACACCTTC. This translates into CASSPAGKNYGYTF.

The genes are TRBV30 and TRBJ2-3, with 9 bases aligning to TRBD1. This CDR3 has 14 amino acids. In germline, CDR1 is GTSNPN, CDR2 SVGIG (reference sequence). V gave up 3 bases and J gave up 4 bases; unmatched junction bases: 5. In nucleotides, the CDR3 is TGTGCCTGGAGGTTACAGGGGGCCGCAGATACGCAGTATTTT. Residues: CAWRLQGAADTQYF.

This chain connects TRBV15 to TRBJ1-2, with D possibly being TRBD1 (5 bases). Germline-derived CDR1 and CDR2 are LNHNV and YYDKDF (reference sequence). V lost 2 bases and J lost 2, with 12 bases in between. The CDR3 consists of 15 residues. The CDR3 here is CATSRPAAGNYGYTF. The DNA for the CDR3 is TGTGCCACCAGCAGACCGGCCGCAGGGAACTATGGCTACACCTTC. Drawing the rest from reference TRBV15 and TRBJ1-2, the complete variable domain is DAMVIQNPRYQVTQFGKPVTLSCSQTLNHNVMYWYQQKSSQAPKLLFHYYDKDFNNEADTPDNFQSRRPNTSFCFLDIRSPGLGDTAMYLCATSRPAAGNYGYTFGSGTRLTVV.

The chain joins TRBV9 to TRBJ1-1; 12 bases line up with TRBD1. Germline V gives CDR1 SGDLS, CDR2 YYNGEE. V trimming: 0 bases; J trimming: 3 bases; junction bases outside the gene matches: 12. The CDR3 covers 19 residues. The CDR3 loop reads CASSVAPPGTGGQYTEAFF. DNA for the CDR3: TGTGCCAGCAGCGTAGCCCCACCGGGGACAGGGGGCCAGTACACTGAAGCTTTCTTT.

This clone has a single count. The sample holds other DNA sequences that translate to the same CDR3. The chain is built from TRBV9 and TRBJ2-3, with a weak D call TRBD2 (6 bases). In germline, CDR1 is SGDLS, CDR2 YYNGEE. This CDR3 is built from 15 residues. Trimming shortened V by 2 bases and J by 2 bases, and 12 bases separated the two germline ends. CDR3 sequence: CASSVIADTTDTQYF. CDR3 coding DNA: TGTGCCAGCAGCGTTATAGCGGACACCACAGATACGCAGTATTTT.

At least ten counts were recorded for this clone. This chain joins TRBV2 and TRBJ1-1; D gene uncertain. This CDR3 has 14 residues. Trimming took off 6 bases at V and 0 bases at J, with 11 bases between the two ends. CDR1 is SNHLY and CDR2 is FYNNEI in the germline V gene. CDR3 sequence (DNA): TGTGCCAGCAGGTTGTTTGGGGTGAACACTGAAGCTTTCTTT. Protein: CASRLFGVNTEAFF.

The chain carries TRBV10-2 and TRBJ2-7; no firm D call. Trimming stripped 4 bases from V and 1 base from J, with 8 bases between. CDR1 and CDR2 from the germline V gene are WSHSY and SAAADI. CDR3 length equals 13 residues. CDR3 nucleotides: TGCGCCAGCAGTGGCCTCCTGTCCTACGAGCAGTACTTC. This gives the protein CASSGLLSYEQYF.

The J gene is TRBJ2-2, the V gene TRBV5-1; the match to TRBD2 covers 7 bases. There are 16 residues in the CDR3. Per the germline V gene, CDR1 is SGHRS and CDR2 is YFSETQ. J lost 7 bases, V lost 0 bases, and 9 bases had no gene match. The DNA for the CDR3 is TGCGCCAGCAGCTTGGTAGGCGGGAGTACGGTCGGGGAGCTGTTTTTT. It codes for CASSLVGGSTVGELFF.

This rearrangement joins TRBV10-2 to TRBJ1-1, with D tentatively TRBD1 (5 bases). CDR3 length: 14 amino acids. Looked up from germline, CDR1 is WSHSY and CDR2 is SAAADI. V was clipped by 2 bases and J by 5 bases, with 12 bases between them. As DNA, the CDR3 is TGCGCCAGCAGTGAGAGCAGGGTAGGGACTGAAGCTTTCTTT. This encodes CASSESRVGTEAFF.

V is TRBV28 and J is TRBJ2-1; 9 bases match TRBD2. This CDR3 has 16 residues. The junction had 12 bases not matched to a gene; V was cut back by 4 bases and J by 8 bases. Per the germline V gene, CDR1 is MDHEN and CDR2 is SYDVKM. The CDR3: CASSSPVAGGIDEQFF. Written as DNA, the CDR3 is TGTGCCAGCAGTTCCCCCGTCGCGGGAGGGATCGATGAGCAGTTCTTC.

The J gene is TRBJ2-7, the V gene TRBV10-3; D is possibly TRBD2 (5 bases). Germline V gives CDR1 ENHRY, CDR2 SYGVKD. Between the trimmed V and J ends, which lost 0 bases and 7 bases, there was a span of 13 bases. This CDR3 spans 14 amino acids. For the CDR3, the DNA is TGTGCCATCAGTGAGTCAGGAACGGGGTGGGAGCAGTACTTC. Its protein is CAISESGTGWEQYF.

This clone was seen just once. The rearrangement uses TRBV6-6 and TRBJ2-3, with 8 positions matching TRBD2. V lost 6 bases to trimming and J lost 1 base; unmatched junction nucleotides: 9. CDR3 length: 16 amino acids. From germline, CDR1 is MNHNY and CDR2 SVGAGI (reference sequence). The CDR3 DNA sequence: TGTGCCAGCAGCGCACGGGAGGGTAGCGGCACAGATACGCAGTATTTT. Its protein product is CASSAREGSGTDTQYF.

The CDR3 reads CASSQGLNSYEQYF. DNA for the CDR3: TGCGCCAGCAGCCAAGGGTTGAACTCCTACGAGCAGTACTTC. This chain joins TRBV4-1 and TRBJ2-7; D call uncertain. The germline V gene has CDR1 MGHRA and CDR2 YSYEKL. The CDR3 is 14 amino acids. Trimming shortened V by 1 base and J by 0 bases, and 7 bases separated the two germline ends.

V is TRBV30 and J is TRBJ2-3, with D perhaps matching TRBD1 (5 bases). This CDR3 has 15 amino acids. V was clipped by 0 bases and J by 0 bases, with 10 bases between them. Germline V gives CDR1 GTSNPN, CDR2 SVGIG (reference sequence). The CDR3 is CAWSVIPGSTDTQYF. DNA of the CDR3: TGTGCCTGGAGTGTTATCCCAGGGAGCACAGATACGCAGTATTTT.

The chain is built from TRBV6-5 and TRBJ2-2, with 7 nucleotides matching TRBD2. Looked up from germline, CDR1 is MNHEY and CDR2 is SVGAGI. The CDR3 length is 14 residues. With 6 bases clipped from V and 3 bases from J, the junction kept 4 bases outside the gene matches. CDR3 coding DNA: TGTGCCAGCAGCCCCCGGGGGGACACCGGGGAGCTGTTTTTT. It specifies CASSPRGDTGELFF.

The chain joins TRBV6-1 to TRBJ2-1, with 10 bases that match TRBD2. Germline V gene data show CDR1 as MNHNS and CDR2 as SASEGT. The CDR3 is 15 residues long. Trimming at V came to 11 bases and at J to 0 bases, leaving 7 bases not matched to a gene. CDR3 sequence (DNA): TGTGCCGGCTCCGCTAGCGGGAGCTCCTACAATGAGCAGTTCTTC. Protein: CAGSASGSSYNEQFF.

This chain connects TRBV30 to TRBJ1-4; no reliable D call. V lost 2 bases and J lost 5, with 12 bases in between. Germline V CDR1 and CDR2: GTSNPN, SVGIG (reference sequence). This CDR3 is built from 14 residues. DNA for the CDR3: TGTGCCTGGAGTTACAGCGGATCGAATGAAAAACTGTTTTTT. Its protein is CAWSYSGSNEKLFF.

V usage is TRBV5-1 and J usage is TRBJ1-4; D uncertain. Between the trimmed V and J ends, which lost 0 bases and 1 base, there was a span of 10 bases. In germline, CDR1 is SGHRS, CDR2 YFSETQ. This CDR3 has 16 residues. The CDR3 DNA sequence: TGCGCCAGCAGCTTGGCCGTCGGGATAACTAATGAAAAACTGTTTTTT. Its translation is CASSLAVGITNEKLFF.

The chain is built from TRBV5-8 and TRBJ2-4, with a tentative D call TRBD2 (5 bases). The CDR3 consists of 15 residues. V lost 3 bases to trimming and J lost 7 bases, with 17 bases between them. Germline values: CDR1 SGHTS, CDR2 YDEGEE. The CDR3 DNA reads TGTGCCAGCAGCTCAATGTCGGGGTACGGGAACATTCAGTACTTC. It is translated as CASSSMSGYGNIQYF.